This paragraph reports one T cell receptor (beta chain). The data were obtained in a study of blood T cell repertoires in COVID-19. Sequencing used immunoSEQ multiplex PCR; TCRdb keeps in-frame clones, though not all of them. The sample includes about 52,000 clones, 70% to 85% of them seen just once. V was clipped by 5 bases and J by 8 bases; unmatched bases: 8. The germline V gene encodes CDR1 SEHNR and CDR2 FQNEAQ (reference sequence). CDR3 size: 14 residues. The Seattle patients joined while their infection was active and were tracked longitudinally afterward. The sequence came from an elderly man with COVID-19, enrolled during active disease. The rearrangement uses TRBV7-9 and TRBJ1-4, with 7 bases fitting TRBD1. Material for sequencing was peripheral blood. In nucleotides, the CDR3 is TGTGCCAGCAGCCGACGACAGGGTTGGGAAAAACTGTTTTTT. Its translation is CASSRRQGWEKLFF.